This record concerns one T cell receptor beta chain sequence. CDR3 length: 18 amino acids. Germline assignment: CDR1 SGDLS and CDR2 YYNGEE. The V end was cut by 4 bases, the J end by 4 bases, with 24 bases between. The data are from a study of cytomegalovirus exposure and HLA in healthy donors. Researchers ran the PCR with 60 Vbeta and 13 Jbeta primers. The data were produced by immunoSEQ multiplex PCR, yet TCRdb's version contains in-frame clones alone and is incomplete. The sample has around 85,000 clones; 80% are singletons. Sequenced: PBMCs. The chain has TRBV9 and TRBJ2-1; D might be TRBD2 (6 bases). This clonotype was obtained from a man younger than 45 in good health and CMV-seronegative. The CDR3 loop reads CASSSPRGEASRYNEQFF. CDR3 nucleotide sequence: TGTGCCAGCAGCTCGCCTCGCGGGGAGGCATCACGGTACAATGAGCAGTTCTTC.